Shown below are 5 T cell receptor beta chains from a single sample sequenced in a study of blood T cell repertoires in COVID-19. Sequencing was performed with immunoSEQ multiplex PCR; in TCRdb, only in-frame clones are kept and a portion is missing. The sample contains some 200,000 clones, 86% of which appear only once. The sequencing input was peripheral blood. Receptors were obtained from a man at least 80 years old with acute or convalescent COVID-19.

The gene calls are TRBV12-3 or TRBV12-4 and TRBJ2-7, with D maybe TRBD2 (5 bases). CDR3 length: 11 amino acids. Trimming shortened V by 2 bases and J by 6 bases, and 5 bases separated the two germline ends. The CDR3 is CASSLSGEQYF. The CDR3 nucleotides are TGTGCCAGCAGTTTAAGCGGCGAGCAGTACTTC.

V gene TRBV18 combines with J gene TRBJ1-1; maybe TRBD1 (5 bases). The germline gives CDR1 KGHSH, CDR2 LQKENI. This CDR3 spans 14 amino acids. Trimming shortened V by 1 base and J by 3 bases, and 9 bases separated the two germline ends. The CDR3 DNA is TGTGCCAGCTCACCACAGGGACTGGACACTGAAGCTTTCTTT. This translates into CASSPQGLDTEAFF.

In regard to this clone: Other nucleotide sequences in the sample specify the same CDR3. The V call is TRBV7-9, the J call TRBJ1-2; 8 bases map to TRBD1. Trimming cost V 5 bases and J 4 bases; bases outside gene matches: 3. Per germline, CDR1 SEHNR and CDR2 FQNEAQ (reference sequence). The CDR3 extends over 13 amino acids. Here the CDR3 reads CASSQDRVYGYTF. The CDR3 DNA reads TGTGCCAGCAGCCAGGACAGGGTCTATGGCTACACCTTC.

This chain uses TRBV7-9 with TRBJ1-2; D unclear. V lost 3 bases to trimming and J lost 2 bases, with 10 bases between them. The CDR3 runs 14 residues. CDR1 SEHNR and CDR2 FQNEAQ come from the germline V gene (reference sequence). In DNA form, the CDR3 reads TGTGCCAGCAGCTTGGTGGCCATCAACTATGGCTACACCTTC. Amino acid sequence: CASSLVAINYGYTF.

This chain connects TRBV4-3 to TRBJ2-1; 10 nucleotides agree with TRBD1. With V trimmed by 0 bases and J by 5 bases, 7 bases remained unmatched. Germline assignment: CDR1 LGHNA and CDR2 YSLEER. The CDR3 loop spans 17 amino acids. The CDR3 loop reads CASSQDPPGQGNNEQFF. The DNA for the CDR3 is TGCGCCAGCAGCCAAGATCCCCCGGGACAGGGGAACAATGAGCAGTTCTTC.